Each of the 21 T cell receptor beta chains below was sequenced from the same sample in a study of T cell responses to AZD1222 COVID-19 vaccine. Using immunoSEQ multiplex PCR, the repertoire was profiled, and TCRdb retains in-frame clones only, with some absent. The sample includes approximately 110,000 clones, around 94% of them seen just once. The source was peripheral blood, collected on day 0 of AZD1222 vaccination. The receptors stem from an adult in good health.

The CDR3, as DNA: TGCGCCAGCAGTGAGACAGGGGGATTAGGGAAGACCCAGTACTTC. It is translated as CASSETGGLGKTQYF. The J gene is TRBJ2-5, the V gene TRBV10-1, with TRBD1 identical over 8 bases. The ends lost 2 bases at V and 6 bases at J; junction bases unmatched: 8. Looked up from germline, CDR1 is WNHNN and CDR2 is SYGVQD (reference sequence). The CDR3 contains 15 residues.

This sequence joins TRBV12-5 and TRBJ2-7; 7 bases are shared with TRBD1. The V gene's germline CDR1 is LGHNT and CDR2 FRNRAP. The V and J ends lost 2 bases and 3 bases, in that order; junction bases with no gene match: 19. This CDR3 spans 19 amino acids. This CDR3 reads CASGLPTGASLHRFYEQYF. The DNA for the CDR3 is TGTGCTAGTGGTTTGCCAACAGGGGCTTCTCTCCACCGCTTCTACGAGCAGTACTTC.

This clone was counted between two and nine times. The chain's CDR3 is CASSLDVGEQYF. The CDR3, as DNA: TGCGCCAGCAGCTTGGACGTAGGCGAGCAGTACTTC. The rearrangement joins TRBV5-1 to TRBJ2-7; D is ambiguous. This CDR3 contains 12 residues. V shed 0 bases and J shed 6 bases, with 7 bases lying between them. Looked up from germline, CDR1 is SGHRS and CDR2 is YFSETQ.

The chain carries TRBV2 and TRBJ1-3, with unresolved D. Trimming took 4 bases from V and 2 from J, leaving 21 bases between them. CDR1 is SNHLY and CDR2 is FYNNEI in the germline V gene. The CDR3 is 18 amino acids. The CDR3 bases are TGTGCCAGCAGTGGTCTGGGAGTCGGGGTTCAGGCTGGAAACACCATATATTTT. Amino acid sequence: CASSGLGVGVQAGNTIYF.

The chain employs TRBV19 and TRBJ2-1; perhaps TRBD2 as D (6 bases). Germline V gives CDR1 LNHDA, CDR2 SQIVND (reference sequence). This CDR3 is built from 12 residues. Trimming pared 8 bases from V and 9 bases from J, leaving 14 bases between. This CDR3 is CASCPTSGEQFF. The CDR3 DNA sequence: TGTGCCAGTTGCCCGACTAGTGGTGAGCAGTTCTTC.

This clone showed up just once. This chain joins TRBV2 and TRBJ2-7; TRBD1 agrees at 12 bases. The V gene end was trimmed by 6 bases and the J gene end by 4 bases; junction bases not matched to a gene: 4. CDR1 is SNHLY and CDR2 is FYNNEI in the germline V gene. This CDR3 is built from 14 residues. The CDR3 bases are TGTGCCAGCAGAAAGGGACAGGGGGCTTACGAGCAGTACTTC. Its protein product is CASRKGQGAYEQYF.

The chain combines TRBV2 with TRBJ2-7, with D possibly being TRBD1 (6 bases). The CDR3 is 14 amino acids. Deletions cut 3 bases from V and 7 bases from J, with 16 bases between. Germline V gene data show CDR1 as SNHLY and CDR2 as FYNNEI. The CDR3 DNA follows: TGTGCCAGCAGTGATCTGGGCAGGGGCTGGGAGCAGTACTTC. Amino acid sequence: CASSDLGRGWEQYF.

The gene calls are TRBV28 and TRBJ1-1; D gene unclear. Trimming cost V 5 bases and J 2 bases, with 15 bases left between them. Per the germline V gene, CDR1 is MDHEN and CDR2 is SYDVKM. The CDR3 has 15 amino acids. CDR3 region: CASSPAGVGNTEAFF. The CDR3 DNA follows: TGTGCCAGCAGTCCCGCCGGGGTAGGAAACACTGAAGCTTTCTTT.

V is TRBV7-6 and J is TRBJ2-7, with D tentatively TRBD2 (6 bases). Germline CDR1 is SGHVS and CDR2 is FNYEAQ. The V gene lost 0 bases and the J gene lost 0 bases, with 9 bases spanning the gap. The CDR3 runs 15 residues. This chain's CDR3 is CASSLAPGSSYEQYF. The CDR3 region has the DNA TGTGCCAGCAGCTTAGCGCCCGGGAGCTCCTACGAGCAGTACTTC.

The gene calls are TRBV6-2 or TRBV6-3 and TRBJ2-7; 10 bases are shared with TRBD2. Germline values: CDR1 MNHEY, CDR2 SVGEGT. This CDR3 spans 15 amino acids. V dropped 2 bases and J dropped 3; count of bases not matched to a gene: 4. In DNA form, the CDR3 reads TGTGCCAGCAGTTACGGTCTAGCGGGAGTCTACGAGCAGTACTTC. It translates to CASSYGLAGVYEQYF.

The chain joins TRBV11-2 to TRBJ1-1; 10 nucleotides align to TRBD1. Germline-derived CDR1 and CDR2 are SGHAT and FQNNGV. CDR3 size: 15 residues. With 4 bases clipped from V and 4 bases from J, the junction kept 6 bases outside the gene matches. The DNA of the CDR3 is TGTGCCAGCAGCTGGGACAGGGGCGAATTCACTGAAGCTTTCTTT. This translates into CASSWDRGEFTEAFF.

The chain combines TRBV5-1 with TRBJ1-6, with a weak D call TRBD1 (6 bases). Germline assignment: CDR1 SGHRS and CDR2 YFSETQ. Trimming pared 5 bases from V and 0 bases from J, leaving 15 bases between. The CDR3 extends over 17 amino acids. CDR3 sequence: CASSRQALSSYNSPLHF. Written as DNA, the CDR3 is TGCGCCAGCAGTCGACAGGCGCTGAGCTCCTATAATTCACCCCTCCACTTT.

The chain links TRBV18 to TRBJ2-1; TRBD1 is a possible D gene (6 bases). V was trimmed by 1 base and J by 4 bases, leaving 11 bases between them. Looked up from germline, CDR1 is KGHSH and CDR2 is LQKENI. The CDR3 runs 15 residues. The CDR3 DNA follows: TGTGCCAGCTCACCACGTGGACAGACGTACAATGAGCAGTTCTTC. Translation gives CASSPRGQTYNEQFF.

The rearrangement uses TRBV6-5 and TRBJ1-1; 7 bases are shared with TRBD1. Germline values: CDR1 MNHEY, CDR2 SVGAGI. The CDR3 contains 16 residues. V shed 4 bases, J shed 3 bases, and the junction held 11 bases outside the gene matches. In nucleotides, the CDR3 is TGTGCCAGCAGTTTCGCCCGGAGGGGGCGCGACACTGAAGCTTTCTTT. Amino acids: CASSFARRGRDTEAFF.

The chain employs TRBV5-6 and TRBJ1-2, with D possibly matching TRBD1 (5 bases). The V and J ends lost 5 bases and 6 bases respectively, with 11 bases between them. The CDR3 contains 12 residues. CDR1 is SGHDT and CDR2 is YYEEEE in the germline V gene. The CDR3 spells CASSPQGNGYTF. CDR3 bases: TGTGCCAGCAGTCCTCAGGGTAATGGCTACACCTTC. Full variable domain (rest looked up from reference TRBV5-6 and TRBJ1-2): DAGVTQSPTHLIKTRGQQVTLRCSPKSGHDTVSWYQQALGQGPQFIFQYYEEEERQRGNFPDRFSGHQFPNYSSELNVNALLLGDSALYLCASSPQGNGYTFGSGTRLTVV.

This clone was seen a single time. This chain joins TRBV7-2 and TRBJ1-1; 9 nucleotides align to TRBD1. Germline trimming cut 3 bases from V and 4 bases from J; bases unmatched to any gene: 3. The CDR3 loop spans 14 amino acids. CDR1 SGHTA and CDR2 FQGNSA come from the germline V gene. The CDR3 DNA follows: TGTGCCAGCAGCTTGACAGGGGGAGTCACTGAAGCTTTCTTT. Amino acid sequence: CASSLTGGVTEAFF.

This clone was seen just once. V and J are TRBV27 and TRBJ1-2; D possibly corresponds to TRBD1 (6 bases). Germline lookup yields CDR1 MNHEY and CDR2 SMNVEV (reference sequence). CDR3 length: 13 amino acids. Trimming shortened V by 1 base and J by 3 bases, and 6 bases separated the two germline ends. CDR3 loop: CASSLYRDYGYTF. The CDR3 nucleotides read TGTGCCAGCAGTTTATACAGGGACTATGGCTACACCTTC.

The chain employs TRBV14 and TRBJ1-1; D is possibly TRBD1 (6 bases). Between the trimmed V and J ends, which lost 0 bases and 7 bases, there was a span of 15 bases. Per germline, CDR1 SGHDN and CDR2 FVKESK. The CDR3 covers 15 residues. The CDR3 sequence is CASSQDYGQTFEAFF. Written as DNA, the CDR3 is TGTGCCAGCAGCCAAGATTATGGACAGACTTTTGAAGCTTTCTTT.

J is TRBJ1-3 and V is TRBV6-5, with TRBD1 as a possible D gene (6 bases). The CDR3 spans 15 residues. Germline V gene sequence: CDR1 MNHEY, CDR2 SVGAGI. V was shortened by 5 bases and J by 0 bases, with 11 bases between the two germline ends. The CDR3 is CASSLDRYSGNTIYF. For the CDR3, the DNA is TGTGCCAGCAGTCTGGACAGATACTCTGGAAACACCATATATTTT.

Only one count was recorded for this clone. V gene TRBV20-1 combines with J gene TRBJ2-7; 9 nucleotides agree with TRBD2. Germline values: CDR1 DFQATT, CDR2 SNEGSKA (reference sequence). J was trimmed by 5 bases and V by 3 bases; bases with no gene match: 8. There are 14 residues in the CDR3. The CDR3 coding sequence is TGCAGTGCTAGTCATAGCGGGAGTCTGAACGAGCAGTACTTC. Encoded protein: CSASHSGSLNEQYF.

This clone was picked up a small number of times. This chain links TRBV7-3 with TRBJ1-3; no firm D call. V shed 1 base and J shed 1 base, with 5 bases lying between them. The CDR3 has 14 amino acids. Germline assignment: CDR1 SGHTA and CDR2 FQGTGA. The CDR3 here is CASSLNPSGNTIYF. The CDR3 nucleotides read TGTGCCAGCAGCTTAAACCCATCTGGAAACACCATATATTTT. The variable domain in full, completed from reference TRBV7-3 and TRBJ1-3, reads GAGVSQTPSNKVTEKGKYVELRCDPISGHTALYWYRQSLGQGPEFLIYFQGTGAADDSGLPNDRFFAVRPEGSVSTLKIQRTERGDSAVYLCASSLNPSGNTIYFGEGSWLTVV.